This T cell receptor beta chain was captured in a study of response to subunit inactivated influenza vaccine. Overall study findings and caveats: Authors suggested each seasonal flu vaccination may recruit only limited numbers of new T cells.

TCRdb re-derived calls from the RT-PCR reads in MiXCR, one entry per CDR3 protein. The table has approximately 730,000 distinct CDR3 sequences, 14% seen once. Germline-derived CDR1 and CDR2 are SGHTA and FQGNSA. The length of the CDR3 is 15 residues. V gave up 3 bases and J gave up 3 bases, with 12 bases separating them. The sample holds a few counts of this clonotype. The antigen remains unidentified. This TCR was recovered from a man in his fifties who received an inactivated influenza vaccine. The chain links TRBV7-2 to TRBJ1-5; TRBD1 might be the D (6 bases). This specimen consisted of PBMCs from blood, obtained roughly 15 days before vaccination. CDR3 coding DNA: TGTGCCAGCAGCTTGTGGGGGGGCTCCAATCAGCCCCAGCATTTT. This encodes CASSLWGGSNQPQHF.